The clone carrying this TCR beta chain has more than one count but fewer than ten. This sample is drawn from a study of blood T cell repertoires in COVID-19. The CDR3 totals 15 residues. V lost 5 bases and J lost 0; bases outside the gene matches: 4. Per germline, CDR1 SGHRS and CDR2 YFSETQ. Sequencing was performed with immunoSEQ multiplex PCR; in TCRdb, only in-frame clones are kept and a portion is missing. Among approximately 250,000 clones, approximately 85% were seen once, and the ten largest hold approximately 5%. The chain recombines TRBV5-1 with TRBJ2-3; 9 bases are a match to TRBD1. The clonotype comes from a man aged 50-60 years with COVID-19, enrolled during active disease. The sample was peripheral blood. The CDR3 coding sequence is TGCGCCAGCAGAGTACAGGGGGCTAGCACAGATACGCAGTATTTT. It codes for CASRVQGASTDTQYF.